This T cell receptor beta chain is from a study of monozygotic twins with inflammatory bowel disease. Using the 5' RACE reads, TCRdb records one entry per CDR3 protein without DNA. There are more than 350,000 distinct CDR3 sequences in the sample, with about 2.6% held by the top ten. Comments on this clonotype: The antigen remains unidentified.

CDR3 length: 14 amino acids. CDR1 SQVTM and CDR2 ANQGSEA come from the germline V gene. Study results and limitations: For IBD patients, clonotypes shared with others were fewer than for healthy twins, especially with disease activity.

The sequenced sample was blood. V usage is TRBV29-1 and J usage is TRBJ1-1. This sequence was found in a human donor with ulcerative colitis or Crohn's disease, or a healthy co-twin of an affected twin (not recorded which). This chain's CDR3 is CSPMGSTSRTEAFF.